This T cell receptor beta chain was profiled in a study of blood T cells in healthy people across ages. Per germline, CDR1 ENHRY and CDR2 SYGVKD. There are 16 residues in the CDR3. Losses at the gene ends were 0 bases for V and 10 bases for J; bases not matched to a gene: 14. Through a sample-barcoded 5' primer and a J-beta primer mix, a second PCR was run for roughly 6 to 12 cycles. A 12-random-nucleotide template-switch adaptor tagged each cDNA molecule. MiXCR, run by TCRdb on the 5' RACE reads, gives a single entry per CDR3 protein. The data hold around 800,000 distinct CDR3 sequences, with under 55% observed a single time.

The TCR sequence derives from a man between 60 and 75 years old in good health. V gene TRBV10-3 combines with J gene TRBJ1-1, with TRBD1 matching over 7 bases. Sequencing input: blood. The chain's CDR3 is CAISESTTGSLGGAFF. CDR3 nucleotides: TGTGCCATCAGTGAGTCGACGACAGGGAGTCTTGGAGGAGCTTTCTTT.